A selection of T cell receptor beta chains follows, all from one sample in a study of blood T cell repertoires in COVID-19. Only in-frame clones appear in the TCRdb table, and some are missing; sequencing was by immunoSEQ multiplex PCR. The sample shows 45,000 to 55,000 clones, 65% to 80% of them seen only once. The sequenced material came from peripheral blood. The receptors here all came from a human donor with active or convalescent COVID-19. The donor label of this sample is uncertain. CDR3s include the opening cysteine and the closing phenylalanine or tryptophan. The order of the fields is J gene, V gene, clone size, D gene, CDR3 DNA, CDR3 protein. The D gene is left open where the match is weak. Where a row states a size, it is once, few, many or the class of an expanded clone; other rows omit it.

>TRBJ2-2|TRBV27|.|TRBD1
TGTGCCAGCACCACGGTCGGGACAGGACACTATAACACCGGGGAGCTGTTTTTT
CASTTVGTGHYNTGELFF
>TRBJ1-2|TRBV14|.|.
TGTGCCAGCAGCCAAGATTATTCCTTCTATGGCTACACCTTC
CASSQDYSFYGYTF
>TRBJ1-3|TRBV29-1|.|.
TGCAGCGTTGAGGGAGGACTCGGAAACACCATATATTTT
CSVEGGLGNTIYF
>TRBJ2-3|TRBV20-1|.|.
TGCAGTGCTAGTAAGGCGGCGGAGGGGGGGGATACGCAGTATTTT
CSASKAAEGGDTQYF
>TRBJ2-7|TRBV27|.|.
TGTGCCAGCAGTTTCTCGCCTAGATACTCCTACGAGCAGTACTTC
CASSFSPRYSYEQYF
>TRBJ2-7|TRBV15|.|TRBD1
TGTGCCACCAGCAGAGCCGGACAGGGGGATTACGAGCAGTACTTC
CATSRAGQGDYEQYF
>TRBJ1-3|TRBV28|.|TRBD1
TGTGCCAGCAGCACCCCGGGACAGGGGGCTGGAAACACCATATATTTT
CASSTPGQGAGNTIYF
>TRBJ2-1|TRBV6-5|.|.
TGTGCCAGCAGAGTGAGCGGAGGCAATGAGCAGTTCTTC
CASRVSGGNEQFF
>TRBJ2-7|TRBV9|medium-sized|.
TGTGCCAGCAGCTATGAAGGGGATTCCTACGAGCAGTACTTC
CASSYEGDSYEQYF
>TRBJ2-3|TRBV11-2|.|.
TGTGCCAGCAGCTTAGGCCGGGACACCGGCACGCAGTATTTT
CASSLGRDTGTQYF
>TRBJ1-5|TRBV5-1|.|.
TGCGCCAGCAGCTTGGCTGGGCAGTCGAATCAGCCCCAGCATTTT
CASSLAGQSNQPQHF
>TRBJ2-1|TRBV12-5|medium-sized|TRBD2
TGTGCTAGTGCCTCGGACGGGACTAGCAATGAGCAGTTCTTC
CASASDGTSNEQFF
>TRBJ2-7|TRBV9|.|TRBD2
TGTGCCAGCAGCCTGGGGACTAGCGGGCCCTACGAGCAGTACTTC
CASSLGTSGPYEQYF
>TRBJ2-5|TRBV6-1|.|.
TGTGCCAGCAGTGAACAGCGCAGGGGTAAGGAGACCCAGTACTTC
CASSEQRRGKETQYF
>TRBJ2-1|TRBV19|.|.
TGTGCCAGTAGTATGGCGGGGACGGGCAATGAGCAGTTCTTC
CASSMAGTGNEQFF
>TRBJ2-7|TRBV27|.|.
TGTGCCAGCAGTTGGGCTCCTTCGGGGAGGGAGCAGTACTTC
CASSWAPSGREQYF
>TRBJ1-4|TRBV19|once|.
TGTGCCAGTAGTATAGGACAGGCCTTTAATGAAAAACTGTTTTTT
CASSIGQAFNEKLFF
>TRBJ1-2|TRBV7-8|.|TRBD1
TGTGCCAGCAGCTTAGCCTTGCTGGACAGGCCGTGGGGCTACACCTTC
CASSLALLDRPWGYTF
>TRBJ2-1|TRBV6-5|once|.
TGTGCCAGCACCGAGCCCCACTACAATGAGCAGTTCTTC
CASTEPHYNEQFF
>TRBJ2-2|TRBV5-4|.|.
TGTGCCAGCAGCTCGGAGGGGGGGAGGGCGAACACCGGGGAGCTGTTTTTT
CASSSEGGRANTGELFF
>TRBJ2-2|TRBV9|.|TRBD2
TGTGCCAGCAGCTTGACTAGCGGGAGCACCGGGGAGCTGTTTTTT
CASSLTSGSTGELFF
>TRBJ1-5|TRBV15|.|.
TGTGCCACCAGCAGAGATAGATCGTTTCAGCCCCAGCATTTT
CATSRDRSFQPQHF
>TRBJ1-4|TRBV2|.|.
TGTGCCAGCAGCCCCCGGGTAGGGAGCCGAGAAAAACTGTTTTTT
CASSPRVGSREKLFF
>TRBJ1-4|TRBV28|.|.
TGTGCCAGCAGTTTTCGAGTTAATGAAAAACTGTTTTTT
CASSFRVNEKLFF
>TRBJ2-2|TRBV5-1|.|.
TGCGCCAGCACCCGCCTGAGCGACACCGGGGAGCTGTTTTTT
CASTRLSDTGELFF
>TRBJ2-3|TRBV20-1|.|.
TGCAGTGCCACGGGGAGGGATACGCAGTATTTT
CSATGRDTQYF
>TRBJ1-2|TRBV3-1/TRBV3-2|.|TRBD1
TGTGCCAGCAGCCAAGTTTGGAGGGCAGGGGGCCTCGGCTACACCTTC
CASSQVWRAGGLGYTF